This TCR beta chain was sequenced for a study of post-analysis software for immune sequencing data. Study at large: Relapsing-remitting, secondary progressive and progressive-relapsing forms of multiple sclerosis all featured among disease courses. General study results and limits: Controls showed lower frequencies than patients for roughly 5 TRBV segments, and TRBV5-6, TRBV5-1 and TRBV20-1 were among these.

Regarding this clonotype: Antigen unknown.

TCR beta cDNA libraries had unique molecular identifiers. MiXCR, applied by TCRdb to the PCR reads, yields one record per CDR3 protein. The table has 650,000 to 850,000 distinct CDR3 sequences, about 53% seen once; the top ten hold approximately 4.2%. V lost 6 bases and J lost 7; bases outside the gene matches: 3. CDR3 length equals 12 residues. Per germline, CDR1 ENHRY and CDR2 SYGVKD. Sequencing input: blood. The V gene is TRBV10-3, the J gene TRBJ2-7; 10 bases are shared with TRBD1. This receptor was taken from a girl between 10 and 17 years old with multiple sclerosis. The CDR3 here is CAIRGQGKEQYF. As DNA, the CDR3 is TGTGCCATCAGGGGACAGGGGAAAGAGCAGTACTTC.